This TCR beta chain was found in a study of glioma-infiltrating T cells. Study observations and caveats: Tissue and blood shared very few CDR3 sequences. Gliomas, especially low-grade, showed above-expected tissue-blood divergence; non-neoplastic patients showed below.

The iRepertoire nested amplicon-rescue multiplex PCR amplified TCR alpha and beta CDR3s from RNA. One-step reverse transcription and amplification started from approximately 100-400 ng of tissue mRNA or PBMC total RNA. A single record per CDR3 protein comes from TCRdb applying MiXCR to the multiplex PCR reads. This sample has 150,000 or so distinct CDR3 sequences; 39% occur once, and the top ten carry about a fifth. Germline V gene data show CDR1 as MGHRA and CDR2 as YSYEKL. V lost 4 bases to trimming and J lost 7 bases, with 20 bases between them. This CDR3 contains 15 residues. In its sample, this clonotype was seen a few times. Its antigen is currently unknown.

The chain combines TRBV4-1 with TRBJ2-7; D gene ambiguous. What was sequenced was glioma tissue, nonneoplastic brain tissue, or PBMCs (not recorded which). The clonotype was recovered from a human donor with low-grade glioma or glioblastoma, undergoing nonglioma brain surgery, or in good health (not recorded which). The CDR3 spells CASSPGSIPSGEQYF. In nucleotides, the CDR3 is TGCGCCAGCAGCCCCGGTTCGATTCCCTCCGGGGAGCAGTACTTC.